These T cell receptor beta chains were read from a single sample in a study of identical twins. MiXCR, run by TCRdb on the 5' RACE reads, gives a single entry per CDR3 protein. The sample carries approximately 500,000 distinct CDR3 sequences, 13% to 15% recorded once. The data also belong to a second study, concerning yellow fever vaccine responses in identical twins.

Sequencing was done on a sample of CD4+ T cells sorted from blood. These receptors were obtained from a woman younger than 35 in good health. Each CDR3 is given with its conserved first and last residue. D genes are given only for firm matches. The size field is filled for only some rows; it gives once, few, many or a size class.

j_gene | v_gene | d_gene | abundance | CDR3nt | CDR3aa
TRBJ1-5 | TRBV7-6 | TRBD1 | . | TGTGCCAGCAGCCAGGGACAGGGGAGGAATCAGCCCCAGCATTTT | CASSQGQGRNQPQHF
TRBJ2-1 | TRBV7-6 | . | few | TGTGCCAGCAGCTTATTGTTCGGGGCCAGTGAGCAGTTCTTC | CASSLLFGASEQFF
TRBJ1-1 | TRBV10-3 | . | . | TGTGCCATCAGGACGGACATGAACACTGAAGCTTTCTTT | CAIRTDMNTEAFF
TRBJ1-1 | TRBV5-1 | . | many | TGCGCCAGCAGCTTCGGGGGCTACACTGAAGCTTTCTTT | CASSFGGYTEAFF
TRBJ2-1 | TRBV5-1 | TRBD2 | few | TGCGCCAGCAGCTTGGTTTTAATAGCGGGAGCGGGGAGCTCCTACAATGAGCAGTTCTTC | CASSLVLIAGAGSSYNEQFF
TRBJ1-2 | TRBV11-1 | TRBD1 | . | TGTGCCAGCAGTTACCGGGACAGGACCGCTGGCTACACCTTC | CASSYRDRTAGYTF
TRBJ2-1 | TRBV20-1 | TRBD2 | . | TGCAGTGTAGCGGGAGCCTACAATGAGCAGTTCTTC | CSVAGAYNEQFF
TRBJ2-1 | TRBV28 | . | few | TGTGCCAGCAGTGCTACACCGGGACTCCAAGGAGACCCGTTCTTC | CASSATPGLQGDPFF
TRBJ2-3 | TRBV20-1 | . | few | TGCAGTGCTAGAGACGGCGGGGCGGGGACAGATACGCAGTATTTT | CSARDGGAGTDTQYF
TRBJ2-2 | TRBV12-3/TRBV12-4 | TRBD1 | many | TGTGCCAGCAGTTCACAGGGGGTCACCGGGGAGCTGTTTTTT | CASSSQGVTGELFF
TRBJ2-5 | TRBV12-5 | TRBD1 | . | TGTGCTAGTGGTGCAGGGGGCGCGGGAAAAGAGACCCAGTACTTC | CASGAGGAGKETQYF
TRBJ1-4 | TRBV20-1 | . | . | TGCAGTGCTAGAGATTTCCGTCGTAATGAAAAACTGTTTTTT | CSARDFRRNEKLFF
TRBJ2-7 | TRBV9 | TRBD2 | . | TGTGCCAGCAGCCCGAGACTAGCGGGAGGGGTCTACGAGCAGTACTTC | CASSPRLAGGVYEQYF
TRBJ2-6 | TRBV5-1 | . | few | TGCGCCAGCACCCCCGGTCAGGGATCAAACTCTGGGGCCAACGTCCTGACTTTC | CASTPGQGSNSGANVLTF
TRBJ1-1 | TRBV7-9 | . | . | TGTGCCAGCAGCCCCTCGGGAGCAAACACTGAAGCTTTCTTT | CASSPSGANTEAFF
TRBJ2-1 | TRBV3-1 | . | . | TGTGCCAGCAGCCAACAGCAGAGCTCCTACAATGAGCAGTTCTTC | CASSQQQSSYNEQFF
TRBJ2-3 | TRBV2 | . | few | TGTGCCAGCTGGGGGGCTACAGATACGCAGTATTTT | CASWGATDTQYF
TRBJ2-2 | TRBV6-1 | . | . | TGTGCCAGCAGTCCTCCCCAACCCCGACTTGTCGCGAACACCGGGGAGCTGTTTTTT | CASSPPQPRLVANTGELFF
TRBJ2-2 | TRBV12-3/TRBV12-4 | TRBD2 | few | TGTGCCAGCAGTTTGGGTAGCGGGGGGGCCGGGGAGCTGTTTTTT | CASSLGSGGAGELFF
TRBJ2-2 | TRBV5-1 | . | . | TGCGCCAGCAGCTTTAGGGACCCCGGGGAGCTGTTTTTT | CASSFRDPGELFF
TRBJ2-1 | TRBV4-2 | . | many | TGTGCCAGCAGCCAAGTGGGTCTTAACAATGAGCAGTTCTTC | CASSQVGLNNEQFF
TRBJ1-2 | TRBV12-3/TRBV12-4 | . | few | TGTGCCAGCAGCCCCAGGGTGGACTATGGCTACACCTTC | CASSPRVDYGYTF
TRBJ2-3 | TRBV20-1 | TRBD2 | . | TGCAGTGCTAGCACTAGCGGGACGGCCACAGATACGCAGTATTTT | CSASTSGTATDTQYF
TRBJ2-7 | TRBV21-1 | . | . | TGTGCCAGCAGTCCCACACTAGCGGGAGGGCCTTACGAGCAGTACTTC | CASSPTLAGGPYEQYF
TRBJ1-1 | TRBV7-9 | . | . | TGTGCCAGCAGCTCGCCTTATAGGGCGGGAGTGAACACTGAAGCTTTCTTT | CASSSPYRAGVNTEAFF
TRBJ2-6 | TRBV7-8 | . | . | TGTGCCAGCAGCTACCCGTGGGGGGCTCTCCTAAACTCTGGGGCCAACGTCCTGACTTTC | CASSYPWGALLNSGANVLTF
TRBJ2-3 | TRBV3-1 | TRBD2 | many | TGTGCCAGCAGCCCGGGACTAGCCTCAACAGATACGCAGTATTTT | CASSPGLASTDTQYF
TRBJ2-5 | TRBV7-2 | . | few | TGTGCCAGCAGATATTTCCCCAGCTTCGGAGAGACCCAGTACTTC | CASRYFPSFGETQYF
TRBJ1-4 | TRBV5-1 | . | many | TGCGCCAGCAGCGGGGGGCCTGCAACTAATGAAAAACTGTTTTTT | CASSGGPATNEKLFF
TRBJ2-7 | TRBV12-3/TRBV12-4 | TRBD2 | . | TGTGCCAGCAAAGAAAGCGGGAGTAGCACCTACGAGCAGTACTTC | CASKESGSSTYEQYF
TRBJ1-5 | TRBV3-1 | . | many | TGTGCCAGCAGCCAGGGGACTGGAAGCAATCAGCCCCAGCATTTT | CASSQGTGSNQPQHF
TRBJ1-1 | TRBV2 | . | . | TGTGCCAGCAGTGAAGTCCGCGGTGGCAGCCCGAACACTGAAGCTTTCTTT | CASSEVRGGSPNTEAFF
TRBJ2-2 | TRBV28 | TRBD2 | once | TGTGCCAGCGTAGCGGGAGACCGGAGCACCGGGGAGCTGTTTTTT | CASVAGDRSTGELFF
TRBJ2-1 | TRBV3-1 | TRBD2 | . | TGTGCCAGCAGCCAGAATAGCGGGAGTAGGAATGAGCAGTTCTTC | CASSQNSGSRNEQFF
TRBJ2-3 | TRBV10-3 | . | . | TGTGCCATCAGTGGATCATCAGCAGATACGCAGTATTTT | CAISGSSADTQYF
TRBJ2-3 | TRBV12-3/TRBV12-4 | . | many | TGTGCCAGCACCCCGCGGCCCACAGATACGCAGTATTTT | CASTPRPTDTQYF